These T cell receptor beta chains were read from a single sample in a study of beta chain features in type 1 diabetes. Profiled with immunoSEQ multiplex PCR; TCRdb holds only in-frame clones, not every one. The repertoire holds roughly 170,000 clones, with 10% to 15% as singletons. Sequencing was carried out using central memory CD4+ T cells from blood. These receptors were obtained from a young woman in good health. CDR3s include the opening cysteine and the closing phenylalanine or tryptophan. D genes are given only for firm matches. Expanded clones are given a class, and other clones once, few, many or no size at all.

D gene | J gene | V gene | clone size | CDR3 DNA | CDR3 protein
- | TRBJ1-1 | TRBV12-5 | - | TGTGCTAGTGCCCTAACAGGGAGCACTGAAGCTTTCTTT | CASALTGSTEAFF
TRBD1 | TRBJ1-2 | TRBV29-1 | once | TGCAGCGCATTGGGACAGGTGCATGGCTACACCTTC | CSALGQVHGYTF
- | TRBJ2-3 | TRBV7-3 | - | TGTGCCAGCAGCTTAGGGATGGCGGGCCCCGTGGATACGCAGTATTTT | CASSLGMAGPVDTQYF
- | TRBJ2-4 | TRBV27 | - | TGTGCCAGCAGGAGACTCTCACGGGACATTCAGTACTTC | CASRRLSRDIQYF
- | TRBJ2-7 | TRBV10-3 | few | TGTGCCATCAGTGAATTCAGTACTACGAGGTACGAGCAGTACTTC | CAISEFSTTRYEQYF
- | TRBJ1-3 | TRBV7-2 | few | TGTGCCAGCAGCGCCATGGAGGCTGGAAACACCATATATTTT | CASSAMEAGNTIYF
- | TRBJ1-5 | TRBV2 | few | TGTGCCAGCAGTGATATAGAGTATCAGCCCCAGCATTTT | CASSDIEYQPQHF
TRBD2 | TRBJ2-3 | TRBV5-8 | - | TGTGCCAGCAGCCGCGGGGGACTCTACGATACGCAGTATTTT | CASSRGGLYDTQYF
- | TRBJ1-1 | TRBV29-1 | few | TGCAGCGTTGTACAGGACACGGGGAACACTGAAGCTTTCTTT | CSVVQDTGNTEAFF
TRBD1 | TRBJ2-1 | TRBV2 | - | TGTGCCAGCAGTGGGGGACAGGTATACAATGAGCAGTTCTTC | CASSGGQVYNEQFF
- | TRBJ2-7 | TRBV6-5 | few | TGTGCCAGCAGTTTGGGGGCCAGGCCTACCGAGCAGTACTTC | CASSLGARPTEQYF
- | TRBJ1-2 | TRBV19 | - | TGTGCCAGTAGGCGGGCCGGTAAGAACTATGGCTACACCTTC | CASRRAGKNYGYTF
TRBD1 | TRBJ2-5 | TRBV7-2 | - | TGTGCCAGCAGCCCCCGACAGGGCTGGGAGACCCAGTACTTC | CASSPRQGWETQYF
- | TRBJ2-6 | TRBV7-2 | few | TGTGCCAGCAGCTTCGGGCCCTGGGGCGACAACGTCCTGACTTTC | CASSFGPWGDNVLTF
TRBD1 | TRBJ2-3 | TRBV7-9 | medium-sized | TGTGCCAGCAGACGGGACAGAGCTTCGACAGATACGCAGTATTTT | CASRRDRASTDTQYF
- | TRBJ1-1 | TRBV7-8 | few | TGTGCCAGCAGCATTAGCCCCTCTACAAACACTGAAGCTTTCTTT | CASSISPSTNTEAFF
TRBD2 | TRBJ2-1 | TRBV6-1 | - | TGTGCCAGCAGTGTAAACCTAGCGGGCTCCTACAATGAGCAGTTCTTC | CASSVNLAGSYNEQFF
- | TRBJ1-2 | TRBV14 | many | TGTGCCAGCAGCCAATATCGGGGAAACTATGGCTACACCTTC | CASSQYRGNYGYTF
- | TRBJ2-7 | TRBV28 | - | TGTGCCAGCGGCACCTCCTACGAGCAGTACTTC | CASGTSYEQYF
TRBD2 | TRBJ2-7 | TRBV5-1 | few | TGCGCCAGCAGCTTGGCCGGTGGGTTCACTAGCGGCGGCAACGAGCAGTACTTC | CASSLAGGFTSGGNEQYF
TRBD2 | TRBJ2-3 | TRBV15 | - | TGTGCCACCAGCAGAGACGCGGGAGTATATACGCAGTATTTT | CATSRDAGVYTQYF
TRBD1 | TRBJ1-5 | TRBV10-3 | few | TGTGCCAGCGCAGGGGGCAAAGGCAATCAGCCCCAGCATTTT | CASAGGKGNQPQHF